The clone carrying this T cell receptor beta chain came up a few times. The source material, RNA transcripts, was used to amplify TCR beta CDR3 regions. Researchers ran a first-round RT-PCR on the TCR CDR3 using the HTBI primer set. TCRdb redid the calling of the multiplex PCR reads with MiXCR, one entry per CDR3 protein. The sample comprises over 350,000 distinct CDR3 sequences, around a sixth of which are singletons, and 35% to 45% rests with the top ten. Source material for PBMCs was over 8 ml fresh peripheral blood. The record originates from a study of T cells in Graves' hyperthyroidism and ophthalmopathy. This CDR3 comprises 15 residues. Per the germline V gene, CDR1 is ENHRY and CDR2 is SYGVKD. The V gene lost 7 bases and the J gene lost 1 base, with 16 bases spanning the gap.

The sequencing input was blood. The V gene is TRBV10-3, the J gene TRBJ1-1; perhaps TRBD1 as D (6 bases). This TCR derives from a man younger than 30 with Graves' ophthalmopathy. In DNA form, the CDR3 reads TGTGCCATCATCAATTTCAGGGGTTCGAACACTGAAGCTTTCTTT. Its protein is CAIINFRGSNTEAFF.